The clone carrying this T cell receptor beta chain was observed a few times. Its antigen is still unknown. TCRdb independently ran MiXCR on the 5' RACE reads; one entry per CDR3 protein. The sample records 400,000 to 550,000 distinct CDR3 sequences, approximately 14% being singletons. V lost 6 bases and J 8 bases, leaving 17 bases between the germline ends. CDR3 length equals 13 residues. Per germline, CDR1 DFQATT and CDR2 SNEGSKA (reference sequence). This sample is part of a study of identical twins. Study-level points and caveats: Cord blood beta clonotypes present at high abundance carried fewer insertions; no such pattern appeared in memory repertoires.

The sample also formed part of further work on yellow fever vaccine responses in identical twins.

Sequencing was carried out using CD4+ T cells sorted from blood. This TCR was sampled from a woman between 18 and 29 years old in good health. The genes are TRBV20-1 and TRBJ2-1; D not resolved. CDR3 sequence reads: CSARNHQDDEQFF. CDR3 nucleotides: TGCAGTGCGCGAAATCATCAGGACGATGAGCAGTTCTTC.